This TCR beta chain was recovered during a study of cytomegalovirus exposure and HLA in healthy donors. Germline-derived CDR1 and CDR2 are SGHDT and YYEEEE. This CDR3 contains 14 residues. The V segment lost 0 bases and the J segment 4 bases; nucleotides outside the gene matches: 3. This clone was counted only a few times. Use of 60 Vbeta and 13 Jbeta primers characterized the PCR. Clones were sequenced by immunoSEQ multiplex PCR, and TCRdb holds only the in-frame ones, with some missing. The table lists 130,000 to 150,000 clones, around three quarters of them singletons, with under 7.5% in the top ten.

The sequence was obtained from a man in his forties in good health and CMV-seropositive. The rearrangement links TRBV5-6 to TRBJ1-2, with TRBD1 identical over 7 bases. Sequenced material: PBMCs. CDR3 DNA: TGTGCCAGCAGCTTGGGGAACAGGGGCTATGGCTACACCTTC. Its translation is CASSLGNRGYGYTF. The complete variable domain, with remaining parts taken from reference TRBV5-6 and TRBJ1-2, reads DAGVTQSPTHLIKTRGQQVTLRCSPKSGHDTVSWYQQALGQGPQFIFQYYEEEERQRGNFPDRFSGHQFPNYSSELNVNALLLGDSALYLCASSLGNRGYGYTFGSGTRLTVV.